The present T cell receptor (beta chain) was sequenced within a study of patients and donors after allogeneic stem cell transplantation. This clonotype was picked up a small number of times. TCRdb re-analysed the RT-PCR reads in MiXCR, keeping a single row per CDR3 protein. The table has 900,000 to 1,000,000 distinct CDR3 sequences, roughly 18% seen once; the top ten hold about 6%. CDR3 size: 15 residues. With 7 bases clipped from V and 2 bases from J, the junction kept 7 bases outside the gene matches. The sequence derives from a human donor who was either an allogeneic HSCT recipient or a stem cell or donor lymphocyte infusion donor (not recorded which). It is not recorded whose cells these are; they may come from a transplant donor. This chain joins TRBV12-3 or TRBV12-4 and TRBJ1-3; 8 bases are a match to TRBD1. The material sequenced was blood, either unsorted or a sorted T cell fraction (not recorded which). CDR3 coding DNA: TGTGCCAGCACTGACTCACAGGGGGCTGGAAACACCATATATTTT. As protein: CASTDSQGAGNTIYF.